The rows below give T cell receptor beta chains drawn from one sample of a study of T cells in Graves' hyperthyroidism and ophthalmopathy. TCRdb itself ran the multiplex PCR reads through MiXCR, one entry per CDR3 protein. The table shows around 520,000 distinct CDR3 sequences, with approximately 15% occurring only once. The sample comprised blood. Receptor source: a woman aged 18-35 years with Graves' hyperthyroidism. The CDR3 runs from the conserved cysteine through the conserved F or W.

J: TRBJ1-1
V: TRBV5-1
CDR3: CASSLWQADTEAFF

J: TRBJ2-1
V: TRBV11-3
CDR3: CASSLAGSGDEQFF

J: TRBJ1-1
V: TRBV28
CDR3: CASSLWAGGLNTEAFF

J: TRBJ2-2
V: TRBV12-3/TRBV12-4
CDR3: CASSLLGGSTGELFF

J: TRBJ1-6
V: TRBV6-5
CDR3: CASSYSSRRPLYNSPLHF

J: TRBJ2-1
V: TRBV9
CDR3: CASSTRTSGILEQFF

J: TRBJ1-4
V: TRBV20-1
CDR3: CSALGRGWKLFF

J: TRBJ2-2
V: TRBV3-1
CDR3: CASSQLESNTGELFF

J: TRBJ1-1
V: TRBV4-2
CDR3: CASSQDLYVGNTEAFF

J: TRBJ1-2
V: TRBV5-1
CDR3: CASSLPDRNYGYTF

J: TRBJ1-4
V: TRBV11-2
CDR3: CASSHYGGSYNEKLFF

J: TRBJ1-1
V: TRBV14
CDR3: CASSRVRNTEAFF

J: TRBJ2-3
V: TRBV19
CDR3: CASSAFRSTDTQYF

J: TRBJ2-3
V: TRBV6-8
CDR3: CASSMVRDTQYF

J: TRBJ2-1
V: TRBV28
CDR3: CASHGSSSYNEQFF

J: TRBJ1-4
V: TRBV15
CDR3: CATSSSPGRGVDEKLFF

J: TRBJ2-1
V: TRBV9
CDR3: CASSVGGPSYEQFF

J: TRBJ2-7
V: TRBV11-2
CDR3: CASSSPTGAGVYEQYF

J: TRBJ1-4
V: TRBV6-1
CDR3: CASSPWDANTEKLFF

J: TRBJ1-1
V: TRBV7-6
CDR3: CASSFSPGQGVLNTEAFF

J: TRBJ1-1
V: TRBV19
CDR3: CATSLRLNTEAFF

J: TRBJ2-2
V: TRBV10-2
CDR3: CASGTGAGELFF

J: TRBJ2-1
V: TRBV5-6
CDR3: CASSLGLGGTPPYNEQFF

J: TRBJ1-1
V: TRBV3-1
CDR3: CASSQDLAGNTEAFF

J: TRBJ2-2
V: TRBV9
CDR3: CASSPAGNTGELFF

J: TRBJ2-7
V: TRBV20-1
CDR3: CSARTAEAYEQYF

J: TRBJ1-1
V: TRBV12-3/TRBV12-4
CDR3: CASTSGLRGAFF

J: TRBJ2-1
V: TRBV5-5
CDR3: CASTFTGRSYNEQFF

J: TRBJ1-2
V: TRBV30
CDR3: CAWSVNRLVYGYTF

J: TRBJ1-3
V: TRBV7-8
CDR3: CASSLLGTVNSGNTIYF

J: TRBJ2-7
V: TRBV6-5
CDR3: CASSYDYEQYF

J: TRBJ2-5
V: TRBV7-9
CDR3: CASSSDGLARRETQYF

J: TRBJ1-4
V: TRBV30
CDR3: CAWSGPYALGKEKLFF

J: TRBJ2-1
V: TRBV9
CDR3: CASSPRGASGRGNEQFF

J: TRBJ2-1
V: TRBV20-1
CDR3: CSAERGRGGLLGPNEQFF

J: TRBJ1-1
V: TRBV16
CDR3: CASSYHENTEAFF

J: TRBJ1-3
V: TRBV20-1
CDR3: CSARLGSTYGNTIYF

J: TRBJ2-3
V: TRBV11-2
CDR3: CASSYLGLTVEQAHTQYF

J: TRBJ2-4
V: TRBV12-3/TRBV12-4
CDR3: CASSLSGGTGNIQYF

J: TRBJ2-5
V: TRBV7-9
CDR3: CASSTPVGAQYF

J: TRBJ1-6
V: TRBV12-3/TRBV12-4
CDR3: CASRLDRDNSPLHF

J: TRBJ2-1
V: TRBV11-3
CDR3: CASSLVGLADYNEQFF

J: TRBJ2-3
V: TRBV24-1
CDR3: CAIPRTSGNTDTQYF

J: TRBJ2-7
V: TRBV6-2/TRBV6-3
CDR3: CASRYGKGEQYF

J: TRBJ2-7
V: TRBV18
CDR3: CASSPTGGFTYEQYF

J: TRBJ2-5
V: TRBV30
CDR3: CAWSRETQYF

J: TRBJ1-2
V: TRBV24-1
CDR3: CATSDLGTSVSGYTF

J: TRBJ2-6
V: TRBV11-3
CDR3: CASSLVSSGANVLTF

J: TRBJ2-3
V: TRBV20-1
CDR3: CSARLSGVSTTDTQYF

J: TRBJ2-7
V: TRBV5-1
CDR3: CASSPDREPYEQYF